This T cell receptor (beta chain) was sequenced in a study of regulatory T cells in long-lasting Graves disease. Germline CDR1 MNHNS, CDR2 SASEGT. There are 16 residues in the CDR3. With iRepertoire HTBI primers and Arm-PCR of CDR3 regions, TCR beta libraries were built. TCRdb processed the multiplex PCR reads anew with MiXCR; each CDR3 protein has one entry. The sample holds 500,000 to 700,000 distinct CDR3 sequences, 30% seen once. Concerning this clonotype: An end of the junction does not agree with germline; a read error may underlie this.

As for time point: persistent/refractory GD, antithyroid drugs over 5 years with positive TRAb. The TCR library was made from RNA extracted from PBMCs. V is TRBV6-1 and J is TRBJ2-7, with TRBD1 matching 10 bases. The sequence was obtained from a female donor with Graves disease. Material: peripheral blood mononuclear cells (PBMCs), obtained when the disease was refractory, from a patient treated with antithyroid drugs. CDR3 region: CASSEPMGQGKNEQYF. The CDR3 coding sequence is TGCGCCAGCAGTGAGCCAATGGGACAGGGGAAAAACGAGCAGTACTTC.